The clone carrying this T cell receptor beta chain came up many times. Its antigen is unknown. The 5'RACE method, run with constant-segment primers, produced TCR alpha and TCR beta cDNA libraries (carrying sample barcodes and UMIs). One entry per CDR3 protein, called by TCRdb with MiXCR from the 5' RACE reads. The sample holds roughly 400,000 distinct CDR3 sequences; more than 20% are singletons and the top ten take around 8.8%. This sample is drawn from a study of T-cell memory formation after mild COVID-19. Study-wide background: Most TCR clusters belonged to a single donor.

Findings and caveats of the study: Clones contracting day 15 to 85 were balanced CD4/CD8; later expanders leaned CD4+. Nothing showed for sure that second-wave clones peaking on day 37 were SARS-CoV-2 specific.

The clonotype originates from an adult woman who had mild COVID-19 (a few samples of this study predate the infection). Cell type and time point are not known. The sample was PBMCs or a T cell subset sorted from them (not recorded which).

CDR3 loop: CASSLSANTEAFF. For the CDR3, the DNA is TGTGCCAGCAGTTTATCCGCGAACACTGAAGCTTTCTTT. The chain uses TRBV12-3 or TRBV12-4 and TRBJ1-1; D not certain. This CDR3 comprises 13 residues. Trimming removed 2 bases from V and 1 base from J, with 5 bases in between.